These T cell receptor beta chains were read from a single sample in a study of T cells in Graves' hyperthyroidism and ophthalmopathy. One entry per CDR3 protein, called by TCRdb with MiXCR from the multiplex PCR reads. The table shows approximately 740,000 distinct CDR3 sequences, with 14% occurring only once. What was sequenced was blood. Receptors were obtained from a woman between 18 and 29 years old with Graves' hyperthyroidism. The CDR3 runs from the conserved cysteine through the conserved F or W. A D gene is named only where the DNA matches it firmly. The size field is filled for only some rows; it gives once, few, many or a size class.

V gene: TRBV5-1; D gene: NA; clone size: NA; J gene: TRBJ2-1; CDR3 protein: CASSNRDPAYNEQFF; CDR3 DNA: TGCGCCAGCAGCAACCGGGACCCCGCCTACAATGAGCAGTTCTTC
V gene: TRBV6-2/TRBV6-3; D gene: NA; clone size: few; J gene: TRBJ1-2; CDR3 protein: CASAEANYGYTF; CDR3 DNA: TGTGCCAGCGCCGAGGCTAACTATGGCTACACCTTC
V gene: TRBV5-1; D gene: NA; clone size: many; J gene: TRBJ2-7; CDR3 protein: CASSLGGASGTYEQYF; CDR3 DNA: TGCGCCAGCAGCTTGGGGGGGGCTAGCGGAACATACGAGCAGTACTTC
V gene: TRBV7-2; D gene: NA; clone size: many; J gene: TRBJ2-1; CDR3 protein: CASSPEVQSGNEQFF; CDR3 DNA: TGTGCCAGCAGCCCGGAGGTCCAGTCAGGCAATGAGCAGTTCTTC
V gene: TRBV20-1; D gene: NA; clone size: few; J gene: TRBJ2-1; CDR3 protein: CSAQSRAIEQFF; CDR3 DNA: TGCAGTGCCCAAAGCAGGGCTATTGAGCAGTTCTTC
V gene: TRBV10-3; D gene: NA; clone size: few; J gene: TRBJ1-2; CDR3 protein: CAITPVQNVGYTF; CDR3 DNA: TGTGCCATCACCCCTGTCCAGAATGTGGGCTACACCTTC
V gene: TRBV3-1; D gene: NA; clone size: few; J gene: TRBJ2-1; CDR3 protein: CASSIKGLYEQFF; CDR3 DNA: TGTGCCAGCAGCATTAAGGGATTATACGAGCAGTTCTTC
V gene: TRBV20-1; D gene: NA; clone size: many; J gene: TRBJ2-2; CDR3 protein: CSARVRGTSFNFGAGELFF; CDR3 DNA: NA
V gene: TRBV28; D gene: NA; clone size: many; J gene: TRBJ2-5; CDR3 protein: CASSLNRAAQETQYF; CDR3 DNA: TGTGCCAGCAGTTTAAACCGGGCAGCCCAAGAGACCCAGTACTTC
V gene: TRBV19; D gene: TRBD2; clone size: few; J gene: TRBJ2-3; CDR3 protein: CASSETAGGSSTDTQYF; CDR3 DNA: TGTGCCAGTAGTGAGACCGCGGGAGGTTCTAGCACAGATACGCAGTATTTT
V gene: TRBV28; D gene: NA; clone size: many; J gene: TRBJ2-7; CDR3 protein: CASSSGVPYEQYF; CDR3 DNA: TGTGCCAGCAGTTCCGGCGTGCCCTACGAGCAGTACTTC
V gene: TRBV3-1; D gene: NA; clone size: NA; J gene: TRBJ2-2; CDR3 protein: CASSQALWGSGELFF; CDR3 DNA: TGTGCCAGCAGCCAAGCCCTCTGGGGTTCCGGGGAGCTGTTTTTT
V gene: TRBV29-1; D gene: NA; clone size: few; J gene: TRBJ1-2; CDR3 protein: CSVEGPGGADSYDGYTF; CDR3 DNA: TGCAGCGTTGAAGGCCCCGGGGGCGCGGATTCCTATGATGGCTACACCTTC
V gene: TRBV2; D gene: TRBD2; clone size: NA; J gene: TRBJ2-3; CDR3 protein: CASSFRTSGATDTQYF; CDR3 DNA: TGTGCCAGCAGTTTCCGGACTAGCGGGGCCACAGATACGCAGTATTTT
V gene: TRBV20-1; D gene: NA; clone size: many; J gene: TRBJ2-2; CDR3 protein: CSARWQGNTGELFF; CDR3 DNA: TGCAGTGCTAGGTGGCAGGGGAACACCGGGGAGCTGTTTTTT
V gene: TRBV19; D gene: NA; clone size: NA; J gene: TRBJ2-2; CDR3 protein: CASTKGRGGSTGELFF; CDR3 DNA: TGTGCCAGTACCAAGGGTAGGGGGGGATCCACCGGGGAGCTGTTTTTT
V gene: TRBV28; D gene: NA; clone size: many; J gene: TRBJ2-7; CDR3 protein: CASSLVGAAYEQYF; CDR3 DNA: TGTGCCAGCAGTTTAGTGGGGGCAGCCTACGAGCAGTACTTC
V gene: TRBV7-9; D gene: NA; clone size: few; J gene: TRBJ2-1; CDR3 protein: CASRALSSEGQFF; CDR3 DNA: TGTGCCAGCAGAGCCCTTAGTAGCGAGGGGCAGTTCTTC
V gene: TRBV11-2; D gene: NA; clone size: many; J gene: TRBJ2-5; CDR3 protein: CASSFNRETQYF; CDR3 DNA: TGTGCCAGCAGCTTTAACAGAGAGACCCAGTACTTC
V gene: TRBV28; D gene: TRBD1; clone size: many; J gene: TRBJ2-1; CDR3 protein: CASSPGDRVFNEQFF; CDR3 DNA: TGTGCCAGCAGTCCCGGGGACAGGGTTTTCAATGAGCAGTTCTTC
V gene: TRBV20-1; D gene: TRBD1; clone size: NA; J gene: TRBJ2-7; CDR3 protein: CSAPPTGGYEQYF; CDR3 DNA: TGCAGTGCTCCCCCGACAGGGGGCTACGAGCAGTACTTC
V gene: TRBV7-9; D gene: TRBD1; clone size: many; J gene: TRBJ2-1; CDR3 protein: CASSSGTASYNEQFF; CDR3 DNA: TGTGCCAGCAGCTCCGGGACAGCTTCCTACAATGAGCAGTTCTTC
V gene: TRBV27; D gene: TRBD2; clone size: NA; J gene: TRBJ2-7; CDR3 protein: CASSSAGGSSYEQYF; CDR3 DNA: TGTGCCAGCAGTTCCGCGGGGGGAAGCTCCTACGAGCAGTACTTC
V gene: TRBV30; D gene: TRBD1; clone size: few; J gene: TRBJ1-1; CDR3 protein: CACLRDRVGTEAFF; CDR3 DNA: TGTGCCTGTCTCCGGGACAGGGTTGGCACTGAAGCTTTCTTT
V gene: TRBV7-9; D gene: TRBD1; clone size: NA; J gene: TRBJ2-6; CDR3 protein: CASSFSPGQASSGANVLTF; CDR3 DNA: TGTGCCAGCAGCTTTTCCCCGGGACAGGCGAGCTCTGGGGCCAACGTCCTGACTTTC
V gene: TRBV2; D gene: NA; clone size: NA; J gene: TRBJ2-2; CDR3 protein: CASSRDTGELFF; CDR3 DNA: TGTGCCAGCAGTCGGGACACCGGGGAGCTGTTTTTT
V gene: TRBV4-1; D gene: NA; clone size: many; J gene: TRBJ2-1; CDR3 protein: CATARQVGDRNEQFF; CDR3 DNA: TGCGCCACGGCGCGACAGGTCGGGGATAGGAATGAGCAGTTCTTC
V gene: TRBV25-1; D gene: NA; clone size: NA; J gene: TRBJ2-1; CDR3 protein: CAAGRGGFYNEQFF; CDR3 DNA: TGTGCCGCCGGACGAGGCGGATTTTACAATGAGCAGTTCTTC
V gene: TRBV6-5; D gene: NA; clone size: NA; J gene: TRBJ2-1; CDR3 protein: CASSTPGKTTWNEQFF; CDR3 DNA: TGTGCCAGCAGTACTCCCGGGAAAACTACGTGGAATGAGCAGTTCTTC
V gene: TRBV2; D gene: NA; clone size: many; J gene: TRBJ1-1; CDR3 protein: CASTLRRNTEAFF; CDR3 DNA: TGTGCCAGCACCCTCCGGAGGAACACTGAAGCTTTCTTT
V gene: TRBV6-1; D gene: NA; clone size: NA; J gene: TRBJ1-2; CDR3 protein: CASSFRGRGGYTF; CDR3 DNA: TGTGCCAGCAGTTTCAGGGGTCGGGGTGGCTACACCTTC
V gene: TRBV20-1; D gene: NA; clone size: many; J gene: TRBJ2-3; CDR3 protein: CSARIGRKRSDTQYF; CDR3 DNA: TGCAGTGCTAGAATCGGACGGAAGAGGTCAGATACGCAGTATTTT
V gene: TRBV4-1; D gene: NA; clone size: few; J gene: TRBJ1-5; CDR3 protein: CASSPQEYSNQPQHF; CDR3 DNA: TGCGCCAGCAGCCCCCAGGAATATAGCAATCAGCCCCAGCATTTT
V gene: TRBV7-9; D gene: NA; clone size: many; J gene: TRBJ2-1; CDR3 protein: CASSFLFATTASLDEQFF; CDR3 DNA: TGTGCCAGCAGCTTCCTGTTCGCTACGACCGCCTCCCTGGACGAGCAGTTCTTC
V gene: TRBV13; D gene: NA; clone size: many; J gene: TRBJ1-5; CDR3 protein: CASSLEGDQPQHF; CDR3 DNA: TGTGCCAGCAGCTTAGAGGGGGATCAGCCCCAGCATTTT
V gene: TRBV20-1; D gene: TRBD1; clone size: few; J gene: TRBJ2-3; CDR3 protein: CSAMDRGLTDTQYF; CDR3 DNA: TGCAGTGCGATGGACAGGGGGCTAACAGATACGCAGTATTTT
V gene: TRBV28; D gene: TRBD1; clone size: NA; J gene: TRBJ1-4; CDR3 protein: CASSPETGGMANEKLFF; CDR3 DNA: TGTGCCAGCAGTCCCGAGACAGGGGGCATGGCTAATGAAAAACTGTTTTTT
V gene: TRBV11-2; D gene: TRBD2; clone size: many; J gene: TRBJ2-1; CDR3 protein: CASSFSSGYYNEQFF; CDR3 DNA: TGTGCCAGCAGCTTTTCTAGCGGCTACTACAATGAGCAGTTCTTC
V gene: TRBV28; D gene: TRBD2; clone size: many; J gene: TRBJ2-7; CDR3 protein: CASSLGGWTSGARQYF; CDR3 DNA: TGTGCCAGCAGTTTGGGGGGATGGACTAGCGGTGCCCGGCAGTACTTC
V gene: TRBV7-9; D gene: TRBD2; clone size: NA; J gene: TRBJ2-1; CDR3 protein: CASSTPLAGGYNEQFF; CDR3 DNA: TGTGCCAGCAGCACACCACTAGCGGGAGGGTACAATGAGCAGTTCTTC
V gene: TRBV4-3; D gene: TRBD2; clone size: many; J gene: TRBJ2-7; CDR3 protein: CASSQGTLAAYEQYF; CDR3 DNA: TGCGCCAGCAGCCAAGGGACTCTAGCGGCCTACGAGCAGTACTTC
V gene: TRBV30; D gene: NA; clone size: many; J gene: TRBJ1-2; CDR3 protein: CAQSYASYGYTF; CDR3 DNA: TGTGCCCAGAGCTACGCTAGCTATGGCTACACCTTC
V gene: TRBV28; D gene: NA; clone size: many; J gene: TRBJ2-1; CDR3 protein: CASRGIPYNEQFF; CDR3 DNA: TGTGCCAGCAGAGGGATCCCCTACAATGAGCAGTTCTTC
V gene: TRBV7-9; D gene: TRBD2; clone size: many; J gene: TRBJ2-1; CDR3 protein: CASSLGLTSGHNEQFF; CDR3 DNA: TGTGCCAGCAGCTTAGGGCTGACTAGCGGCCACAATGAGCAGTTCTTC
V gene: TRBV6-1; D gene: TRBD1; clone size: few; J gene: TRBJ1-2; CDR3 protein: CASSYHAGTGEDGYTF; CDR3 DNA: TGTGCCAGCAGTTATCATGCCGGGACAGGGGAGGATGGCTACACCTTC
V gene: TRBV7-9; D gene: TRBD1; clone size: many; J gene: TRBJ1-3; CDR3 protein: CASSEDRGSGNTIYF; CDR3 DNA: TGTGCCAGCAGCGAGGACAGGGGCTCTGGAAACACCATATATTTT
V gene: TRBV28; D gene: NA; clone size: many; J gene: TRBJ2-7; CDR3 protein: CASRPLRAYEQYF; CDR3 DNA: TGTGCCAGCAGACCACTTCGGGCCTACGAGCAGTACTTC
V gene: TRBV10-3; D gene: TRBD1; clone size: many; J gene: TRBJ2-7; CDR3 protein: CATRDSLYEQYF; CDR3 DNA: TGTGCCACCCGGGACAGCCTTTACGAGCAGTACTTC
V gene: TRBV19; D gene: NA; clone size: NA; J gene: TRBJ2-3; CDR3 protein: CASSHGGYTDTQYF; CDR3 DNA: TGTGCCAGTAGTCATGGCGGGTACACAGATACGCAGTATTTT
V gene: TRBV6-9; D gene: NA; clone size: few; J gene: TRBJ1-4; CDR3 protein: CASSYSQGPAEKLFF; CDR3 DNA: TGTGCCAGCAGTTACAGCCAGGGCCCGGCAGAAAAACTGTTTTTT
V gene: TRBV19; D gene: TRBD1; clone size: few; J gene: TRBJ1-2; CDR3 protein: CASSITGDNYGYTF; CDR3 DNA: TGTGCCAGTAGTATAACAGGGGACAACTATGGCTACACCTTC
V gene: TRBV27; D gene: NA; clone size: NA; J gene: TRBJ2-7; CDR3 protein: CASSFRLGVLEQYF; CDR3 DNA: TGTGCCAGCAGTTTTAGGTTAGGGGTCCTCGAGCAGTACTTC
V gene: TRBV6-5; D gene: TRBD2; clone size: many; J gene: TRBJ2-1; CDR3 protein: CASSYSSSGRRYNEQFF; CDR3 DNA: TGTGCCAGCAGTTACTCGTCTAGCGGGAGAAGGTACAATGAGCAGTTCTTC
V gene: TRBV9; D gene: TRBD1; clone size: few; J gene: TRBJ1-1; CDR3 protein: CASSGPDREAFF; CDR3 DNA: TGTGCCAGCAGCGGACCGGACAGGGAAGCTTTCTTT
V gene: TRBV28; D gene: NA; clone size: many; J gene: TRBJ2-1; CDR3 protein: CASIPPVGNEQFF; CDR3 DNA: TGTGCCAGCATCCCCCCGGTTGGCAATGAGCAGTTCTTC
V gene: TRBV6-1; D gene: TRBD1; clone size: NA; J gene: TRBJ1-3; CDR3 protein: CAGRQGSGNTIYF; CDR3 DNA: TGTGCCGGCCGACAGGGCTCTGGAAACACCATATATTTT
V gene: TRBV11-2; D gene: TRBD2; clone size: many; J gene: TRBJ2-3; CDR3 protein: CASSLSPAAGASTDTQYF; CDR3 DNA: TGTGCCAGCAGCTTATCTCCGGCAGCGGGAGCTAGCACAGATACGCAGTATTTT
V gene: TRBV6-1; D gene: NA; clone size: NA; J gene: TRBJ1-2; CDR3 protein: CASSIDRGAGYTF; CDR3 DNA: TGTGCCAGCAGTATCGACCGGGGGGCTGGCTACACCTTC
V gene: TRBV2; D gene: NA; clone size: NA; J gene: TRBJ2-4; CDR3 protein: CASSGGFGRQSKNIQYF; CDR3 DNA: TGTGCCAGCAGTGGAGGTTTTGGGCGTCAATCTAAAAACATTCAGTACTTC
V gene: TRBV7-3; D gene: TRBD2; clone size: many; J gene: TRBJ2-2; CDR3 protein: CASSGTSITGELFF; CDR3 DNA: TGTGCCAGCTCCGGGACTAGCATTACCGGGGAGCTGTTTTTT